This T cell receptor beta chain was captured by sequencing in a study of blood T cells in healthy people across ages. The authors ran a second PCR of roughly 6 to 11 cycles using a sample-barcoded 5' primer and a J-beta primer mix. The template-switch adaptor was a 5' adaptor with 12 random nucleotides. It tagged each cDNA molecule. The yield of each sample was at least 2.5 million CDR3-containing paired-end reads. TCRdb reprocessed the 5' RACE reads with MiXCR, giving one entry per CDR3 protein. The profile covers around 990,000 distinct CDR3 sequences, with under 40% appearing a single time and less than 15% taken by the ten largest. The V end lost 0 bases, the J end lost 0 bases, and 11 bases lay between the germline ends. This CDR3 contains 15 residues. Germline V CDR1 and CDR2: SQVTM, ANQGSEA. This clonotype occurred a few times.

The chain is built from TRBV29-1 and TRBJ2-5; weak D call: TRBD1 (6 bases). The sequencing sample was made of blood. This receptor was identified in a young man in good health. CDR3 nucleotides: TGCAGCGTTGAAGAACCGTGGGACAACCAAGAGACCCAGTACTTC. The encoded protein is CSVEEPWDNQETQYF.